This TCR beta chain was documented in a study of shared clonotypes between healthy human individuals. The germline gives CDR1 KGHSH, CDR2 LQKENI. Deletions cut 2 bases from V and 6 bases from J, with 4 bases between. CDR3 size: 11 residues. The protocol was immunoSEQ multiplex PCR, while the TCRdb copy is restricted to in-frame clones and leaves out a portion. The data show over a million clones, 96% seen once. Points on this clone: Its antigen remains unidentified. Other DNA variants within this sample encode the same CDR3.

Study results and caveats: It was observed that about 5% of naive CD4 clonotypes were shared across several donors. Few donors restricted represented genetic and exposure-history diversity.

The V gene is TRBV18, the J gene TRBJ1-2; D is undetermined. The TCR sequence derives from a man under 40 in good health. The specimen sequenced was naive CD4+ T cells sorted from blood. Subset here: CD45RA+ positively selected. The CDR3 nucleotides read TGTGCCAGCTCACCAGGAAATGGCTACACCTTC. It encodes CASSPGNGYTF.